Described below is a single TCR beta chain sequence and its context. Antigen unknown. The CDR3 contains 14 residues. Germline loops: CDR1 LNHDA, CDR2 SQIVND (reference sequence). V shed 3 bases, J shed 6 bases, and the junction held 4 bases outside the gene matches. The entry originates in a study of T cell responses to AZD1222 COVID-19 vaccine. Study-wide points: Only after the peak T cell response were repertoires sampled. Regions 160-218 and 743-854 held dominance among vaccine-associated CD4 TCRs, which spanned spike. The donor group comprised mostly white British people and more females; the analysis possibly underestimated clonal diversity. Vaccination with two AZD1222 doses was followed by a rise in Spike-specific TCR breadth and depth.

Here immunoSEQ multiplex PCR was the method, and the copy in TCRdb shows in-frame clones only, minus some. The sample has about 120,000 clones; 70% to 90% are singletons. The receptor was derived from an adult in good health. The sequences come from peripheral blood, collected on day 0 of AZD1222 vaccination. The V gene is TRBV19, the J gene TRBJ1-5, with 8 bases identical to TRBD1. The CDR3 DNA reads TGTGCCAGTAGTATGACAGGGGATGCTCAGCCCCAGCATTTT. This sequence encodes CASSMTGDAQPQHF.